This TCR beta chain was obtained from a study of CD8 T cells in ankylosing spondylitis. This CDR3 has 12 residues. The germline V and J ends were trimmed by 6 bases and 7 bases, with 9 bases remaining between them. Using its own MiXCR run on the 5' RACE reads, TCRdb lists one record per CDR3 protein. The data show 150,000 to 200,000 distinct CDR3 sequences, around a third seen once. The TCR comes from a male donor with ankylosing spondylitis. The chain recombines TRBV12-3 or TRBV12-4 with TRBJ2-2, with D hard to call. Sequencing input: synovial fluid, either unsorted or a sorted T cell fraction (not recorded which). The CDR3 DNA reads TGTGCCAGCAGGCGAAACGACGGGGAGCTGTTTTTT. Protein sequence: CASRRNDGELFF.